The subject of this entry is one TCR beta chain. Its cognate antigen is unknown. These data originate in a study of high-grade serous ovarian cancer treatment subgroups. Study-wide findings and caveats: Same-patient tumor repertoires overlapped at roughly 0.1 to 0.79; different patients barely overlapped.

Using immunoSEQ multiplex PCR, the repertoire was profiled, and TCRdb retains in-frame clones only, with some absent. The repertoire consists of 5,000 or so clones, with around 81% occurring once and the leading ten covering approximately 8.9%. The CDR3 is made up of 17 amino acids. The tumor samples were collected prior to definitive surgery or chemotherapy. Sequencing was carried out using tumor tissue. The chain couples TRBV1 to TRBJ1-5; the table's D call of TRBD1 was not tested on the DNA. TRBV1 represents a pseudogene. The TCR was taken from a human donor with high-grade serous ovarian cancer. The CDR3: CTSSQDKVWACNQPQHF. CDR3 bases: TGCACCAGCAGCCAAGATAAAGTCTGGGCGTGCAATCAGCCCCAGCATTTT.